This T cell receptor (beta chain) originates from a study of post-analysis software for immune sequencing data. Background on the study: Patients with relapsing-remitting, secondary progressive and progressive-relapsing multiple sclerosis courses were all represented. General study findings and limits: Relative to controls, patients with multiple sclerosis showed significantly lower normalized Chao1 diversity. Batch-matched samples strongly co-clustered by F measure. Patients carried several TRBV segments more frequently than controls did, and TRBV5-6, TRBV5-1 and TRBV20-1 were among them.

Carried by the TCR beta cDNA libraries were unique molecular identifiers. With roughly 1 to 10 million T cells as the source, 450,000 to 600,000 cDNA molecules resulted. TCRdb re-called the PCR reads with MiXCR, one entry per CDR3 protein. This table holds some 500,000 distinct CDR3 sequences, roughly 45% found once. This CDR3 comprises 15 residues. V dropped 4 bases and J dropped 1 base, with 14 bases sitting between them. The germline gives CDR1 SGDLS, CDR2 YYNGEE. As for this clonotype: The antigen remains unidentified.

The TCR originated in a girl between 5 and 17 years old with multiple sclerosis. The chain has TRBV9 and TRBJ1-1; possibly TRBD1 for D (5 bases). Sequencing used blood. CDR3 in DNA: TGTGCCAGCAGCAGTTCAGGGCTTCAGAACACTGAAGCTTTCTTT. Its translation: CASSSSGLQNTEAFF.